This T cell receptor (beta chain) derives from a study of CXCR3-negative and CXCR3-positive naive CD8 T cells. Study-wide results and caveats: Naive subsets expressed similar surface CD5; TRB CDR3 features served to infer TCR strength. Similar TRBV-TRBJ usage was seen in naive cells (both CXCR3-negative and CXCR3-positive), but memory cells differed.

The CDR3 is made up of 15 amino acids. Germline V CDR1 and CDR2: SGHDN, FVKESK. The sorter processed each CD8+ T cell subset in triplicate at 280,000 or so cells apiece. Remarks on this clonotype: Its specificity is unknown.

Preparation of TRB cDNA libraries relied on 5' RACE carrying UMI labels. TCRdb reprocessed the 5' RACE reads, with one entry per CDR3 protein and no DNA. This sample's clone table lists some 38,000 distinct CDR3 sequences. Sequenced input: memory CD8+ T cells from blood. The genes are TRBV14 and TRBJ2-7; TCRdb outputs TRBD2, but without DNA this stays unchecked. This sequence originates from a human donor in good health. Some clones in this sample may be carry-over from other donors' samples. CDR3 sequence: CASSPRLAYSYEQYF.